These 25 T cell receptor beta chains share one sample of origin, sequenced in a study of T cell changes during pregnancy in multiple sclerosis. Assay used: immunoSEQ multiplex PCR; TCRdb lists only in-frame clones, some missing. The sample has 37,000 or so clones, approximately 85% seen once. The sequencing used CD4+ T cells from peripheral blood mononuclear cells, collected before pregnancy. These receptors all stem from a female donor with multiple sclerosis, enrolled in a pregnancy study.

In the case of this clone: In the same sample, other DNA sequences code for this CDR3. This chain connects TRBV28 to TRBJ2-5; TRBD1 might be the D (6 bases). The V end was cut by 0 bases, the J end by 4 bases, with 12 bases between. The CDR3 runs 15 residues. The germline gives CDR1 MDHEN, CDR2 SYDVKM. Here the CDR3 reads CASSLWAGVVETQYF. The CDR3 nucleotides read TGTGCCAGCAGTTTATGGGCAGGGGTGGTAGAGACCCAGTACTTC. Full variable domain (rest looked up from reference TRBV28 and TRBJ2-5): DVKVTQSSRYLVKRTGEKVFLECVQDMDHENMFWYRQDPGLGLRLIYFSYDVKMKEKGDIPEGYSVSREKKERFSLILESASTNQTSMYLCASSLWAGVVETQYFGPGTRLLVL.

The V gene is TRBV7-6, the J gene TRBJ2-1; 12 nucleotides line up with TRBD2. Germline values: CDR1 SGHVS, CDR2 FNYEAQ. CDR3 length: 17 amino acids. J lost 10 bases, V lost 5 bases, and 15 bases had no gene match. The CDR3 DNA reads as TGTGCCAGCAGCGCAAGACTAGCGGGAGATCGGAATTTCGAGCAGTTCTTC. This codes for CASSARLAGDRNFEQFF.

CDR3 sequence: CASSTYSGSSYNEQFF. The CDR3 DNA sequence: TGTGCCAGCAGCACCTATAGCGGAAGCTCCTACAATGAGCAGTTCTTC. The chain joins TRBV13 to TRBJ2-1, with D possibly TRBD2 on 6 matching bases. Germline V gene data show CDR1 as PRHDT and CDR2 as FYEKMQ (reference sequence). Trimming left V 5 bases short and J 0 bases short, with 14 bases between. The CDR3 consists of 16 residues.

V gene TRBV4-2 combines with J gene TRBJ2-7, with TRBD2 identical over 7 bases. The V gene's germline CDR1 is LGHNA and CDR2 YNFKEQ. The CDR3 runs 17 residues. With 2 bases clipped from V and 0 bases from J, the junction kept 10 bases outside the gene matches. CDR3 bases: TGTGCCAGCAGCCAACGGCTCCCAGCGGGGACCTCCTACGAGCAGTACTTC. Translation: CASSQRLPAGTSYEQYF.

The chain links TRBV9 to TRBJ2-2; 12 bases fit TRBD2. There are 18 residues in the CDR3. Germline CDR1 SGDLS, CDR2 YYNGEE. V shed 0 bases and J 4 bases; nucleotides not matched to a gene: 7. The CDR3 bases are TGTGCCAGCAGCGTAGGACCTAGCGGGAGGGCAAGCACCGGGGAGCTGTTTTTT. It translates to CASSVGPSGRASTGELFF.

The chain uses TRBV29-1 and TRBJ1-2, with 12 bases fitting TRBD1. The length of the CDR3 is 14 residues. Germline values: CDR1 SQVTM, CDR2 ANQGSEA. V lost 6 bases, J lost 2 bases, and 4 bases stayed unmatched. This CDR3 reads CSVGQGAENYGYTF. As DNA, the CDR3 is TGCAGCGTGGGACAGGGGGCGGAAAACTATGGCTACACCTTC.

This clone occurred a few times. The chain carries TRBV19 and TRBJ2-1; D gene uncertain. Trimming left V 0 bases short and J 7 bases short, with 19 bases between. Germline CDR1 reads LNHDA; CDR2 reads SQIVND (reference sequence). The CDR3 sequence is 17 residues long. The CDR3 region has the DNA TGTGCCAGTAGTATAGATCCGACTGCTCCGCCCTTAAATGAGCAGTTCTTC. Its protein product is CASSIDPTAPPLNEQFF.

The chain links TRBV5-4 to TRBJ2-1; 10 nucleotides match TRBD2. The CDR3 runs to 17 residues. V was clipped by 4 bases and J by 0 bases; unmatched bases: 7. The germline gives CDR1 SGHNT, CDR2 YYREEE (reference sequence). The CDR3 sequence is CASSLTSGASSYNEQFF. CDR3 bases: TGTGCCAGCAGCCTTACTAGCGGGGCCAGCTCCTACAATGAGCAGTTCTTC. The whole variable domain, remainder taken from reference TRBV5-4 and TRBJ2-1, is ETGVTQSPTHLIKTRGQQVTLRCSSQSGHNTVSWYQQALGQGPQFIFQYYREEENGRGNFPPRFSGLQFPNYSSELNVNALELDDSALYLCASSLTSGASSYNEQFFGPGTRLTVL.

J is TRBJ1-5 and V is TRBV18; D not resolved. CDR3 length: 15 amino acids. V lost 0 bases and J lost 2, with 8 bases in between. In germline, CDR1 is KGHSH, CDR2 LQKENI. This CDR3 reads CASSPPEQGNQPQHF. The CDR3 bases are TGTGCCAGCTCACCACCCGAACAAGGCAATCAGCCCCAGCATTTT.

Within the sample, this clone is medium-sized. Other DNA sequences in this specimen translate into the identical CDR3. The rearrangement links TRBV30 to TRBJ1-4, with D unresolved. CDR3 size: 12 residues. Per germline, CDR1 GTSNPN and CDR2 SVGIG (reference sequence). With 0 bases removed from V and 8 bases from J, the gap between germline ends came to 7 bases. In DNA, the CDR3 is TGTGCCTGGAGTGTACTTAGAGAAAAACTGTTTTTT. Translated: CAWSVLREKLFF.

The V call is TRBV4-1, the J call TRBJ2-4; 7 nucleotides line up with TRBD1. V lost 3 bases and J lost 14; bases outside the gene matches: 7. Germline V CDR1 and CDR2: MGHRA, YSYEKL. This CDR3 has 12 residues. The CDR3, as DNA: TGCGCCAGCAGCCATACGACAGGGAGCAAGTACTTC. As protein: CASSHTTGSKYF.

V usage is TRBV4-3 and J usage is TRBJ2-7; TRBD1 matches at 7 bases. The CDR3 is 16 amino acids. V lost 4 bases, J lost 2 bases, and 11 bases stayed unmatched. The germline V gene has CDR1 LGHNA and CDR2 YSLEER. The CDR3 region has the DNA TGCGCCAGCAGCCCAGGGACAGCAGCCCTTACCTACGAGCAGTACTTC. Protein sequence: CASSPGTAALTYEQYF.

The chain uses TRBV7-2 and TRBJ2-1, with TRBD2 matching over 7 bases. The J segment lost 8 bases and the V segment lost 2 bases, leaving 9 bases of the junction unmatched. This CDR3 has 15 amino acids. CDR1 is SGHTA, CDR2 FQGNSA, per germline. CDR3: CASSLYAGARDEQFF. CDR3 bases: TGTGCCAGCAGCTTATACGCGGGAGCAAGGGATGAGCAGTTCTTC.

This chain links TRBV7-9 with TRBJ2-3, with TRBD1 identical over 7 bases. The CDR3 is 15 residues long. V was pared by 5 bases and J by 2 bases, with 7 bases of the junction left unmatched. Germline lookup yields CDR1 SEHNR and CDR2 FQNEAQ (reference sequence). The CDR3 loop is CASSPLGQITDTQYF. The DNA of the CDR3 is TGTGCCAGCAGCCCCTTGGGACAGATCACAGATACGCAGTATTTT.

The V gene is TRBV10-2, the J gene TRBJ1-2; 10 bases map to TRBD1. Germline V lookup: CDR1 WSHSY, CDR2 SAAADI. The CDR3 spans 16 residues. The V segment lost 5 bases and the J segment 4 bases; nucleotides outside the gene matches: 10. CDR3 in DNA: TGCGCCAGCAGTTACGACAGGGGGCTTTATCTCTATGGCTACACCTTC. Residues: CASSYDRGLYLYGYTF.

This sequence joins TRBV5-1 and TRBJ1-4; the match to TRBD1 covers 7 bases. This CDR3 contains 15 residues. CDR1 and CDR2 from the germline V gene are SGHRS and YFSETQ. V was clipped by 4 bases and J by 10 bases; unmatched bases: 13. CDR3 sequence: CASSRNQGEGGKLFF. The DNA of the CDR3 is TGCGCCAGCAGCCGGAATCAGGGGGAAGGGGGAAAACTGTTTTTT.

The CDR3 loop is CASISPGDTQYF. CDR3 DNA: TGTGCCAGCATCTCGCCGGGAGATACGCAGTATTTT. The chain combines TRBV6-5 with TRBJ2-3; the D is unclear. Trimming took 7 bases from V and 5 from J, leaving 10 bases between them. Germline V lookup: CDR1 MNHEY, CDR2 SVGAGI. This CDR3 is 12 amino acids long.

This sequence joins TRBV7-9 and TRBJ1-1; D gene uncertain. V was clipped by 1 base and J by 5 bases, with 8 bases between them. Germline CDR1 and CDR2: SEHNR and FQNEAQ (reference sequence). The CDR3 covers 13 residues. This chain's CDR3 is CASSLDRGTEAFF. The DNA of the CDR3 is TGTGCCAGCAGCTTAGATCGGGGTACTGAAGCTTTCTTT.

The chain employs TRBV5-4 and TRBJ2-3; 8 positions match TRBD1. V shed 4 bases and J 0 bases; nucleotides not matched to a gene: 10. The V gene's germline CDR1 is SGHNT and CDR2 YYREEE (reference sequence). The CDR3 has 17 residues. The CDR3 coding sequence is TGTGCCAGCAGCAGGACAGGGCGAGGTACTAGCACAGATACGCAGTATTTT. This sequence encodes CASSRTGRGTSTDTQYF. Full variable domain (missing parts from reference TRBV5-4 and TRBJ2-3): ETGVTQSPTHLIKTRGQQVTLRCSSQSGHNTVSWYQQALGQGPQFIFQYYREEENGRGNFPPRFSGLQFPNYSSELNVNALELDDSALYLCASSRTGRGTSTDTQYFGPGTRLTVL.

V and J are TRBV6-5 and TRBJ1-1, with TRBD1 as a possible D gene (5 bases). This CDR3 is built from 13 residues. The germline V gene encodes CDR1 MNHEY and CDR2 SVGAGI. Trimming took off 2 bases at V and 7 bases at J, with 11 bases between the two ends. This CDR3 is CASSYAGGGEAFF. The CDR3 coding sequence is TGTGCCAGCAGTTACGCCGGGGGTGGTGAAGCTTTCTTT.

The DNA for the CDR3 is TGCGCCAGCAGCTTTACCCCGGGACTAGCGGGAGGGCCACGAGAGACCCAGTACTTC. The encoded protein is CASSFTPGLAGGPRETQYF. The V gene is TRBV5-1, the J gene TRBJ2-5, with 16 bases identical to TRBD2. Trimming removed 2 bases from V and 4 bases from J; junction bases left unmatched: 11. Germline CDR1 is SGHRS and CDR2 is YFSETQ. The CDR3 consists of 19 residues.

V usage is TRBV28 and J usage is TRBJ2-7, with TRBD2 as a possible D gene (6 bases). Per germline, CDR1 MDHEN and CDR2 SYDVKM. CDR3 size: 11 residues. V was shortened by 6 bases and J by 12 bases, with 15 bases between the two germline ends. The CDR3 protein is CASSKGTGRYF. The CDR3 bases are TGTGCCAGCAGCAAGGGGACCGGGAGGTACTTC.

This clone came up once. CDR3: CASSPTGVGQPQHF. The CDR3 nucleotides read TGTGCCAGCAGCCCAACGGGAGTCGGTCAGCCCCAGCATTTT. This chain links TRBV7-9 with TRBJ1-5; unclear D gene. CDR1 is SEHNR, CDR2 FQNEAQ, per germline (reference sequence). V dropped 5 bases and J dropped 6 bases, with 14 bases sitting between them. The CDR3 contains 14 residues.

J is TRBJ2-1 and V is TRBV19; 8 bases map to TRBD1. CDR3 size: 16 residues. Germline V gives CDR1 LNHDA, CDR2 SQIVND (reference sequence). Trimming took 3 bases from V and 4 from J; bases not matched to a gene: 8. The chain's CDR3 is CASSIYRGIGYNEQFF. The CDR3 DNA is TGTGCCAGTAGTATTTACAGGGGGATTGGTTACAATGAGCAGTTCTTC.

This chain connects TRBV14 to TRBJ2-7, with 10 nucleotides matching TRBD2. Trimming took 1 base from V and 3 from J; bases not matched to a gene: 9. The CDR3 covers 17 residues. From germline, CDR1 is SGHDN and CDR2 FVKESK. CDR3: CASSQVLRTSGYYEQYF. CDR3 in DNA: TGTGCCAGCAGCCAAGTCCTTCGGACTAGCGGTTACTACGAGCAGTACTTC.